The 18 T cell receptor beta chains reported below all come from one sample, sequenced in a study of molecular identifiers for immune sequencing clone quantification. TCRdb passed the PCR reads through MiXCR, listing each CDR3 protein once. The sample holds a few hundred thousand distinct CDR3 sequences, under 30% seen once. The sample consisted of naive CD8+ T cells from blood, with Jurkat cell RNA spiked in. The subset: FACS-sorted CD8+CD4-CCR7+CD45RA+ naive T cells. The origin of the receptors is a human donor in good health. Some libraries in this study had Jurkat cell RNA spiked in.

This clonotype was detected only a few times. The chain couples TRBV28 to TRBJ2-3; the match to TRBD2 covers 9 bases. V gave up 2 bases and J gave up 10 bases; unmatched junction bases: 10. CDR1 and CDR2 from the germline V gene are MDHEN and SYDVKM. This CDR3 has 15 residues. For the CDR3, the DNA is TGTGCCAGCAGTTTAAGGCGGGAGGGCCGGGTTTCGCAGTATTTT. It specifies CASSLRREGRVSQYF.

J is TRBJ2-7 and V is TRBV21-1; TRBD2 reflects the table's D call only, with no check against the DNA. TRBV21-1 represents a pseudogene. CDR3 length: 21 residues. For the CDR3, the DNA is TGTGCCAGCAGCAAAGTTCACCCTCGACTAGCGGGAGTTCCTAGAATCTACGAGCAGTACTTC. Translation: CASSKVHPRLAGVPRIYEQYF.

At least ten counts were recorded for this clonotype. The J gene is TRBJ1-5, the V gene TRBV5-8; no reliable D call. Germline V gives CDR1 SGHTS, CDR2 YDEGEE. With 1 base removed from V and 6 bases from J, the gap between germline ends came to 8 bases. The CDR3 consists of 13 residues. CDR3 coding DNA: TGTGCCAGCAGCTTGTGGGGATCTCAGCCCCAGCATTTT. Amino acid sequence: CASSLWGSQPQHF.

This clonotype occurred many times. The CDR3 DNA is TGTGCCAGCAGCGATACGGACAGGGTAAACGGGGAGCTGTTTTTT. Translation gives CASSDTDRVNGELFF. This chain uses TRBV7-6 with TRBJ2-2; 8 nucleotides line up with TRBD1. The J segment lost 7 bases and the V segment lost 5 bases, leaving 9 bases of the junction unmatched. The CDR3 spans 15 residues. In germline, CDR1 is SGHVS, CDR2 FNYEAQ.

The chain uses TRBV11-2 and TRBJ2-7; no clear D. Germline-derived CDR1 and CDR2 are SGHAT and FQNNGV. Trimming removed 1 base from V and 7 bases from J, with 11 bases in between. The CDR3 is 13 amino acids. The CDR3 DNA reads as TGTGCCAGCAGCTTAGGAGCCGCCTTAGAGCAGTACTTC. Amino acid sequence: CASSLGAALEQYF.

The V gene is TRBV27, the J gene TRBJ2-7; 8 positions match TRBD1. V lost 6 bases to trimming and J lost 5 bases; unmatched junction nucleotides: 6. Germline V gene sequence: CDR1 MNHEY, CDR2 SMNVEV (reference sequence). The CDR3 sequence is 13 residues long. CDR3 sequence reads: CASSLIQGDEQYF. Here the CDR3 DNA reads TGTGCCAGCAGCCTAATACAGGGGGACGAGCAGTACTTC.

This clonotype was detected many times. The gene calls are TRBV7-6 and TRBJ1-1; TRBD1 matches at 9 bases. CDR1 is SGHVS and CDR2 is FNYEAQ in the germline V gene. This CDR3 has 15 amino acids. With 5 bases clipped from V and 6 bases from J, the junction kept 10 bases outside the gene matches. This chain's CDR3 is CASSPLQGAKAEAFF. The CDR3 DNA sequence: TGTGCCAGCAGCCCCCTACAGGGGGCGAAGGCTGAAGCTTTCTTT.

This clonotype was counted many times. The chain links TRBV28 to TRBJ2-7; 13 bases line up with TRBD2. Trimming removed 4 bases from V and 2 bases from J; junction bases left unmatched: 14. The CDR3 runs to 19 residues. Germline V gene data show CDR1 as MDHEN and CDR2 as SYDVKM. In DNA form, the CDR3 reads TGTGCCAGCAGTTCCCTAAAAACTAGCGGGAGGGCCGGTCCCTACGAGCAGTACTTC. The encoded protein is CASSSLKTSGRAGPYEQYF.

As to this clonotype: This clone may be a read error of a much larger clone one base away. The chain employs TRBV10-3 and TRBJ2-3; TRBD1 matches at 7 bases. The CDR3 contains 15 residues. CDR1 and CDR2 from the germline V gene are ENHRY and SYGVKD. The junction had 10 bases not matched to a gene; V was cut back by 10 bases and J by 0 bases. CDR3 DNA sequence: TGTGCCAGCAGCGGACAGGCCGTTAGCACAGATACGCAGTATTTT. Its translation is CASSGQAVSTDTQYF.

With regard to this clonotype: A read error may be the cause here, since a much bigger clone is one base away. The CDR3 is CSVEREGLTDTQCF. CDR3 nucleotide sequence: TGCAGCGTTGAGCGGGAGGGCCTCACAGATACGCAGTGTTTT. The genes are TRBV29-1 and TRBJ2-3; 9 positions agree with TRBD2. From germline, CDR1 is SQVTM and CDR2 ANQGSEA. This CDR3 is built from 14 residues.

In this sample, this clonotype turned up many times. V usage is TRBV3-1 and J usage is TRBJ2-7; D gene unclear. Germline CDR1 is LGHDT and CDR2 is YNNKEL (reference sequence). The CDR3 consists of 13 residues. The ends were cut back, 1 base at V and 3 bases at J, with 7 bases in the middle. The CDR3, as DNA: TGTGCCAGCAGCCAAGGCCAGCACTACGAGCAGTACTTC. This encodes CASSQGQHYEQYF.

The J gene is TRBJ2-3, the V gene TRBV4-3; TRBD2 matches 7 bases. The germline CDR1 and CDR2 sequences are LGHNA and YSLEER. This CDR3 has 16 amino acids. V dropped 3 bases and J dropped 1; count of bases not matched to a gene: 7. CDR3: CASSHRSSGRTDTQYF. In DNA, the CDR3 is TGCGCCAGCAGCCACCGGTCTAGCGGTCGCACAGATACGCAGTATTTT.

A note on this clonotype: This clone may be a read error of a much larger clone one base away. The chain employs TRBV7-6 and TRBJ1-5; no clear D gene. The CDR3 is made up of 15 amino acids. The germline CDR1 and CDR2 sequences are SGHVS and FNYEAQ. V was cut by 7 bases and J by 5 bases, with 18 bases left in between. The CDR3: CASNSDDGEYQPQHF. In DNA form, the CDR3 reads TGTGCCAGCAACTCAGACGATGGAGAGTATCAGCCCCAGCATTTT.

Only one count was recorded for this clonotype. A much larger clone sits a single nucleotide away, making a read error possible. The rearrangement joins TRBV7-6 to TRBJ2-6, with D possibly being TRBD1 or TRBD2 (5 bases each). This CDR3 has 17 residues. Germline V gene data show CDR1 as SGHVS and CDR2 as FNYEAQ. Deletions cut 2 bases from V and 0 bases from J, with 11 bases between. The CDR3 is CASSLHGANSGANVLTF. In nucleotides, the CDR3 is TGTGCCAGCAGCTTACACGGGGCTAACTCTGGGGCCAACGTCCTGACTTTC.

This clonotype has a handful of counts. This CDR3 reads CASRYWEAYEQYF. CDR3 DNA sequence: TGTGCCAGCAGGTATTGGGAGGCCTACGAGCAGTACTTC. The rearrangement uses TRBV6-2 or TRBV6-3 and TRBJ2-7; TRBD2 might be the D (6 bases). Per germline, CDR1 MNHEY and CDR2 SVGEGT. The CDR3 length is 13 residues. Trimming took 6 bases from V and 2 from J, leaving 11 bases between them.

This clonotype appeared a few times. The chain uses TRBV27 and TRBJ1-5, with 10 positions matching TRBD1. This CDR3 is 15 amino acids long. V lost 5 bases, J lost 7 bases, and 8 bases stayed unmatched. Germline V gene lookup returns CDR1 MNHEY and CDR2 SMNVEV (reference sequence). Here the CDR3 DNA reads TGTGCCAGCAGTGCCGGGACAGGGGTAGGGCAGCCCCAGCATTTT. Translating gives CASSAGTGVGQPQHF.

The chain links TRBV18 to TRBJ1-3; D is unresolved. The ends were cut back, 2 bases at V and 1 base at J, with 12 bases in the middle. The CDR3 spans 16 residues. Germline loops: CDR1 KGHSH, CDR2 LQKENI. CDR3 coding DNA: TGTGCCAGCTCACCAGTATTGGAAGGATCTGGAAACACCATATATTTT. Its protein product is CASSPVLEGSGNTIYF.

Points on this clonotype: A read error is likely, as this CDR3 ends without the conserved phenylalanine or tryptophan. The rearrangement uses TRBV27 and TRBJ2-5; 7 bases are shared with TRBD1. Unmatched junction bases numbered 8, after V lost 5 bases and J lost 5 bases. The CDR3 is 14 residues long. CDR1 is MNHEY, CDR2 SMNVEV, per germline (reference sequence). The CDR3 coding sequence is TGTGCCAGCAGTGCTGGGACAGCATTGGAGACCCAGTACCTC. This translates into CASSAGTALETQYL.